Below, 14 T cell receptor beta chains from the same sample are listed, as sequenced in a study of PD-L1 blockade in urothelial cancer. Data came from immunoSEQ multiplex PCR; TCRdb stores just in-frame clones and leaves some out. The table lists 60,000 or so clones, 85% to 90% of them singletons. The sample's time point: pretreatment peripheral blood. The sequencing here drew on PBMCs, taken around atezolizumab (anti-PD-L1) treatment. The receptors were sampled from a man between 65 and 85 years old with urothelial cancer.

The genes are TRBV5-1 and TRBJ2-1; D may be TRBD2 (5 bases). Germline assignment: CDR1 SGHRS and CDR2 YFSETQ. The CDR3 has 16 amino acids. The ends were cut back, 4 bases at V and 6 bases at J, with 20 bases in the middle. The CDR3 spells CASSPQAARGSNEQFF. The CDR3 DNA follows: TGCGCCAGCAGCCCCCAAGCGGCACGCGGTAGCAATGAGCAGTTCTTC.

The CDR3 reads CASSPQTGSYEQYF. The CDR3 nucleotides are TGTGCCAGCAGCCCGCAGACAGGCTCCTACGAGCAGTACTTC. This chain links TRBV7-9 with TRBJ2-7; the D gene is possibly TRBD1 (6 bases). The CDR3 has 14 residues. The V gene lost 5 bases and the J gene lost 0 bases, with 11 bases spanning the gap. Germline V gives CDR1 SEHNR, CDR2 FQNEAQ (reference sequence).

The rearrangement joins TRBV9 to TRBJ2-7, with 13 nucleotides matching TRBD2. The ends lost 4 bases at V and 4 bases at J; junction bases unmatched: 8. The germline V gene has CDR1 SGDLS and CDR2 YYNGEE. CDR3 length: 16 amino acids. Here the CDR3 reads CASSPGTSGDRYEQYF. The CDR3 DNA reads as TGTGCCAGCAGCCCAGGGACTAGCGGGGACCGATACGAGCAGTACTTC.

This chain connects TRBV11-2 to TRBJ1-2; a weak D match, TRBD1 (5 bases). The CDR3 totals 14 residues. The germline CDR1 and CDR2 sequences are SGHAT and FQNNGV. With 2 bases removed from V and 6 bases from J, the gap between germline ends came to 13 bases. The CDR3 DNA sequence: TGTGCCAGCAGCTTAAGTGGGGCGGGGGATGGCTACACCTTC. Translating gives CASSLSGAGDGYTF.

This clone occurred a few times. The chain couples TRBV5-1 to TRBJ2-1; possibly TRBD2 for D (5 bases). This CDR3 has 14 residues. Germline V lookup: CDR1 SGHRS, CDR2 YFSETQ. Trimming removed 5 bases at V and 5 bases at J, with 14 bases between. CDR3 region: CASRLEDRDNEQFF. The CDR3 nucleotides are TGCGCCAGCAGACTGGAGGACCGAGACAATGAGCAGTTCTTC.

The chain recombines TRBV28 with TRBJ2-2; D perhaps matches TRBD1 (6 bases). Germline CDR1 and CDR2: MDHEN and SYDVKM. The CDR3 spans 14 residues. The germline V and J ends were trimmed by 6 bases and 1 base, with 9 bases remaining between them. The CDR3: CASRMGQNTGELFF. CDR3 nucleotide sequence: TGTGCCAGCAGAATGGGACAGAACACCGGGGAGCTGTTTTTT.

The chain uses TRBV5-4 and TRBJ2-7; 8 nucleotides match TRBD2. The V and J ends lost 0 bases and 4 bases, in that order; junction bases with no gene match: 9. Germline-derived CDR1 and CDR2 are SGHNT and YYREEE (reference sequence). The CDR3 contains 16 residues. In DNA, the CDR3 is TGTGCCAGCAGCTTGGGTACTAGCGGTCGGGGGTACGAGCAGTACTTC. Its translation: CASSLGTSGRGYEQYF.

J is TRBJ2-5 and V is TRBV6-1; 7 bases map to TRBD1. V dropped 7 bases and J dropped 1; count of bases not matched to a gene: 9. The germline CDR1 and CDR2 sequences are MNHNS and SASEGT. The CDR3 spans 15 residues. Here the CDR3 reads CASKSQGLGQETQYF. For the CDR3, the DNA is TGTGCCAGCAAATCACAGGGGTTGGGCCAAGAGACCCAGTACTTC.

The chain uses TRBV5-5 and TRBJ1-1; tentative D call: TRBD1 (6 bases). V shed 1 base and J shed 4 bases, with 11 bases lying between them. Looked up from germline, CDR1 is SGHKS and CDR2 is YYEKEE (reference sequence). This CDR3 region has 14 residues. The CDR3: CASSLQGLSTEAFF. The CDR3 DNA reads as TGTGCCAGCAGCTTGCAGGGGTTAAGCACTGAAGCTTTCTTT.

The chain carries TRBV6-1 and TRBJ1-3; TRBD1 might be the D (6 bases). The CDR3 spans 16 residues. V was trimmed by 3 bases and J by 0 bases, leaving 12 bases between them. Germline lookup yields CDR1 MNHNS and CDR2 SASEGT. This CDR3 is CASSDLQGSSGNTIYF. In DNA form, the CDR3 reads TGTGCCAGCAGTGACTTGCAGGGGAGCTCTGGAAACACCATATATTTT.

The sample holds many counts of this clone. This sequence joins TRBV6-1 and TRBJ2-2, with D possibly TRBD2 on 6 matching bases. Trimming left V 3 bases short and J 5 bases short, with 10 bases between. CDR3 size: 14 residues. Germline lookup yields CDR1 MNHNS and CDR2 SASEGT. The CDR3 DNA reads as TGTGCCAGCAGTGACGGGGGAGAAACCGGGGAGCTGTTTTTT. Protein sequence: CASSDGGETGELFF.

This clone was seen a few times. The V and J genes are TRBV5-6 and TRBJ1-2; D perhaps matches TRBD1 (5 bases). With 4 bases removed from V and 3 bases from J, the gap between germline ends came to 7 bases. The CDR3 has 12 residues. CDR1 and CDR2 from the germline V gene are SGHDT and YYEEEE. The CDR3 sequence: CASSAGDYGYTF. The CDR3 bases are TGTGCCAGCAGCGCGGGGGACTATGGCTACACCTTC.

The V call is TRBV6-6, the J call TRBJ1-1; D is unclear. The germline V gene has CDR1 MNHNY and CDR2 SVGAGI (reference sequence). The V end was cut by 5 bases, the J end by 3 bases, with 16 bases between. CDR3 length: 15 amino acids. For the CDR3, the DNA is TGTGCCAGCAGTCCGGGAACGGGAAAGCACACTGAAGCTTTCTTT. Its protein is CASSPGTGKHTEAFF.

This chain joins TRBV6-5 and TRBJ2-1; 10 bases align to TRBD2. CDR3 size: 11 residues. Per the germline V gene, CDR1 is MNHEY and CDR2 is SVGAGI. Trimming at V came to 7 bases and at J to 15 bases, leaving 6 bases not matched to a gene. The CDR3 nucleotides are TGTGCCAGCAAACAGCGGGAGGGGATGTTCTTC. Its translation: CASKQREGMFF.